This passage covers 22 T cell receptor beta chains from one sample sequenced in a study of T-cell reconstitution after alpha-beta-depleted transplantation in children. Preparing the TCRbeta library involved the use of unique molecular identifiers. TCRdb fed the PCR reads into MiXCR, producing one record per CDR3 protein. The top ten clones hold 36% of a sample with 500,000 to 600,000 distinct CDR3 sequences, more than 20% of them seen once. The material was PBMCs, obtained before TCRalphabeta/CD19-depleted stem cell transplant. Every receptor here comes from a boy younger than two with Wiskott-Aldrich syndrome, due to receive a stem cell transplant.

The chain links TRBV18 to TRBJ1-5; D is undetermined. CDR1 KGHSH and CDR2 LQKENI come from the germline V gene. V dropped 3 bases and J dropped 11 bases, with 14 bases sitting between them. This CDR3 contains 13 residues. CDR3 bases: TGTGCCAGCTCACCTCTCGACCGTGGGGCCCAGCATTTT. Amino acid sequence: CASSPLDRGAQHF.

This chain uses TRBV4-2 with TRBJ2-1, with a weak D call TRBD2 (7 bases). V gave up 2 bases and J gave up 2 bases, with 25 bases separating them. The CDR3 totals 20 residues. Per the germline V gene, CDR1 is LGHNA and CDR2 is YNFKEQ. The CDR3 nucleotides read TGTGCCAGCAGCCAAAGGGGGGCTAGCGGACTCCTATTACCCTACAATGAGCAGTTCTTC. Protein: CASSQRGASGLLLPYNEQFF.

This chain uses TRBV2 with TRBJ2-5, with a tentative D call TRBD1 (6 bases). CDR1 SNHLY and CDR2 FYNNEI come from the germline V gene. Between the trimmed V and J ends, which lost 6 bases and 5 bases, there was a span of 13 bases. This CDR3 is built from 13 residues. The CDR3 coding sequence is TGTGCCAGCAGGGGAACAGGGTACGAGACCCAGTACTTC. Protein: CASRGTGYETQYF.

This clonotype occurred once. The V gene is TRBV6-5, the J gene TRBJ2-1, with D possibly matching TRBD1 (6 bases). The germline V and J ends were trimmed by 2 bases and 4 bases, with 12 bases remaining between them. The germline CDR1 and CDR2 sequences are MNHEY and SVGAGI. The CDR3 extends over 15 amino acids. The CDR3 sequence: CASSYKTGYYNEQFF. The CDR3 DNA reads TGTGCCAGCAGTTACAAAACAGGGTATTACAATGAGCAGTTCTTC.

The V call is TRBV7-2, the J call TRBJ2-2; D possibly corresponds to TRBD2 (5 bases). The CDR3 sequence is 15 residues long. The V gene's germline CDR1 is SGHTA and CDR2 FQGNSA. V lost 5 bases, J lost 5 bases, and 15 bases lay in between. The CDR3 DNA sequence: TGTGCCAGCAGCGAAATCCGGGGTCGAACCGGGGAGCTGTTTTTT. Translated: CASSEIRGRTGELFF.

This CDR3 is CASSLDGVGFGEAFF. As DNA, the CDR3 is TGTGCCAGCAGCTTAGATGGGGTTGGTTTCGGTGAAGCTTTCTTT. J is TRBJ1-1 and V is TRBV7-2, with D unclear. V lost 1 base, J lost 7 bases, and 16 bases lay in between. This CDR3 contains 15 residues. Germline CDR1 SGHTA, CDR2 FQGNSA.

This clonotype has a handful of counts. V and J are TRBV3-1 and TRBJ2-2; TRBD2 is a possible D gene (5 bases). V was clipped by 1 base and J by 4 bases, with 13 bases between them. This CDR3 spans 16 amino acids. Germline V CDR1 and CDR2: LGHDT, YNNKEL (reference sequence). CDR3 loop: CASSQVASGITGELFF. The CDR3 nucleotides read TGTGCCAGCAGCCAAGTAGCTTCGGGGATCACCGGGGAGCTGTTTTTT.

The chain links TRBV6-1 to TRBJ1-1; 7 bases match TRBD1. Per germline, CDR1 MNHNS and CDR2 SASEGT. The CDR3 sequence is 12 residues long. Trimming removed 7 bases from V and 10 bases from J; junction bases left unmatched: 9. The CDR3 bases are TGTGCCAGCACTAATCCGGGACAGAGAGCTTTCTTT. Its translation is CASTNPGQRAFF.

The V call is TRBV6-4, the J call TRBJ1-1; a weak D match, TRBD1 (5 bases). Germline-derived CDR1 and CDR2 are MRHNA and SNTAGT. The length of the CDR3 is 13 residues. The V end lost 6 bases, the J end lost 7 bases, and 15 bases lay between the germline ends. This CDR3 is CASSHGTRSEAFF. In nucleotides, the CDR3 is TGTGCCAGCAGCCACGGGACGAGAAGTGAAGCTTTCTTT.

The V and J genes are TRBV5-1 and TRBJ2-2; no firm D call. V was clipped by 0 bases and J by 2 bases, with 8 bases between them. Germline values: CDR1 SGHRS, CDR2 YFSETQ. The CDR3 totals 15 residues. The CDR3, as DNA: TGCGCCAGCAGCTTGGGTGAGGCAAACACCGGGGAGCTGTTTTTT. Amino acid sequence: CASSLGEANTGELFF.

The CDR3 DNA follows: TGTGCCAGCAGTTTATGGGTTGAAGAGACCCAGTACTTC. Translated: CASSLWVEETQYF. The rearrangement uses TRBV12-3 or TRBV12-4 and TRBJ2-5; D unclear. The CDR3 consists of 13 residues. Trimming left V 2 bases short and J 3 bases short, with 7 bases between.

This clonotype occurred a few times. The chain couples TRBV7-6 to TRBJ2-2; 7 bases are a match to TRBD1. CDR1 and CDR2 from the germline V gene are SGHVS and FNYEAQ. Trimming cost V 5 bases and J 4 bases; bases outside gene matches: 10. The CDR3 runs 16 residues. CDR3 in DNA: TGTGCCAGCAGCCTAAGGGGGCGATCCGGCACCGGGGAGCTGTTTTTT. Protein product: CASSLRGRSGTGELFF.

Points on this clonotype: Sequence at one end of the junction differs from germline and may be a read error. The chain carries TRBV4-1 and TRBJ1-6, with a weak D call TRBD1 (5 bases). CDR1 and CDR2 from the germline V gene are MGHRA and YSYEKL. The CDR3 consists of 17 residues. This chain's CDR3 is CASSQEGLSSYNSPIHF. CDR3 coding DNA: TGCGCCAGCAGCCAAGAGGGACTGAGCTCCTATAATTCACCCATCCACTTT.

The chain uses TRBV3-1 and TRBJ2-1; possibly TRBD1 or TRBD2 for D (5 bases each). Germline CDR1 reads LGHDT; CDR2 reads YNNKEL (reference sequence). This CDR3 has 15 residues. V was trimmed by 0 bases and J by 6 bases, leaving 12 bases between them. The CDR3 spells CASSQEGTPSNEQFF. CDR3 nucleotide sequence: TGTGCCAGCAGCCAAGAGGGGACCCCCAGCAATGAGCAGTTCTTC.

The rearrangement links TRBV20-1 to TRBJ2-7; 11 bases align to TRBD2. The V segment lost 5 bases and the J segment 7 bases; nucleotides outside the gene matches: 7. The V gene's germline CDR1 is DFQATT and CDR2 SNEGSKA (reference sequence). This CDR3 has 13 amino acids. CDR3 in DNA: TGCAGTGCTCCCGGGACTAGCGGTTGGGAGCAGTACTTC. Residues: CSAPGTSGWEQYF.

The chain is built from TRBV5-1 and TRBJ2-2; D is undetermined. V was pared by 6 bases and J by 5 bases, with 8 bases between. Germline CDR1 reads SGHRS; CDR2 reads YFSETQ. CDR3 length: 12 amino acids. The CDR3 loop is CASTSGTGELFF. The CDR3 DNA reads TGCGCCAGCACCTCTGGGACCGGGGAGCTGTTTTTT. The full variable domain, with the rest looked up from reference TRBV5-1 and TRBJ2-2, is KAGVTQTPRYLIKTRGQQVTLSCSPISGHRSVSWYQQTPGQGLQFLFEYFSETQRNKGNFPGRFSGRQFSNSRSEMNVSTLELGDSALYLCASTSGTGELFFGEGSRLTVL.

The chain employs TRBV5-1 and TRBJ2-7, with 7 bases identical to TRBD1. The J segment lost 2 bases and the V segment lost 4 bases, leaving 6 bases of the junction unmatched. Germline-derived CDR1 and CDR2 are SGHRS and YFSETQ. This CDR3 is built from 14 residues. CDR3 sequence (DNA): TGCGCCAGCAGCAGGGAGACAGGGCCCTACGAGCAGTACTTC. Its protein product is CASSRETGPYEQYF.

This clonotype has only a few counts. CDR3 coding DNA: TGTGCCAGCAGTTACTCGGGCAGGGCAACTGAAGCTTTCTTT. Amino acid sequence: CASSYSGRATEAFF. V usage is TRBV6-5 and J usage is TRBJ1-1; tentative D call: TRBD1 (5 bases). V lost 0 bases, J lost 5 bases, and 10 bases lay in between. The CDR3 contains 14 residues. From germline, CDR1 is MNHEY and CDR2 SVGAGI.

There are a few counts of this clonotype. The chain is built from TRBV20-1 and TRBJ2-7, with TRBD2 matching 7 bases. The germline CDR1 and CDR2 sequences are DFQATT and SNEGSKA (reference sequence). Germline trimming cut 0 bases from V and 2 bases from J; bases unmatched to any gene: 7. The CDR3 runs 15 residues. The CDR3 bases are TGCAGTGCTAGAGATTCGACTAGCCTTCCCTACGAGCAGTACTTC. Amino acid sequence: CSARDSTSLPYEQYF.

The rearrangement links TRBV20-1 to TRBJ2-1; D uncertain. Germline V gene lookup returns CDR1 DFQATT and CDR2 SNEGSKA (reference sequence). With 6 bases removed from V and 0 bases from J, the gap between germline ends came to 12 bases. CDR3 length: 14 amino acids. CDR3 region: CSAPSRYSYNEQFF. DNA for the CDR3: TGCAGTGCCCCCAGCAGATACTCCTACAATGAGCAGTTCTTC.

This clonotype was detected only a few times. The chain carries TRBV28 and TRBJ1-5, with 9 positions matching TRBD1. The V gene's germline CDR1 is MDHEN and CDR2 SYDVKM. J was trimmed by 2 bases and V by 5 bases; bases with no gene match: 10. The CDR3 is made up of 17 amino acids. DNA of the CDR3: TGTGCCAGCAGTGACACCCACAGGGGGCAAGGCAATCAGCCCCAGCATTTT. Translation: CASSDTHRGQGNQPQHF.

This clonotype occurred a few times. The chain couples TRBV7-6 to TRBJ2-5; 9 nucleotides line up with TRBD2. The junction had 4 bases not matched to a gene; V was cut back by 1 base and J by 1 base. Germline loops: CDR1 SGHVS, CDR2 FNYEAQ. CDR3 length equals 16 residues. The CDR3 DNA reads as TGTGCCAGCAGCTTAGGACTAGCGGCATCCCAAGAGACCCAGTACTTC. It is translated as CASSLGLAASQETQYF.